The 13 T cell receptor beta chains below come from one sample, sequenced in a study of CDR3 diversity in severe acne. In TCRdb, the PCR reads were re-called with MiXCR into one record per CDR3 protein. The sample yields about 98,000 distinct CDR3 sequences, roughly half seen once. The specimen was blood. Receptors were obtained from a male donor with acne.

This clonotype was counted a few times. This chain links TRBV14 with TRBJ2-2, with 11 nucleotides matching TRBD2. The CDR3 contains 14 residues. With 4 bases clipped from V and 7 bases from J, the junction kept 2 bases outside the gene matches. Germline V gives CDR1 SGHDN, CDR2 FVKESK. In DNA form, the CDR3 reads TGTGCCAGCAGCCTAGCGGGAGGGATCGGGGAGCTGTTTTTT. Amino acid sequence: CASSLAGGIGELFF.

The chain couples TRBV10-3 to TRBJ2-2; 8 bases align to TRBD2. The germline CDR1 and CDR2 sequences are ENHRY and SYGVKD. The CDR3 contains 17 residues. V lost 0 bases, J lost 1 base, and 4 bases stayed unmatched. The CDR3 loop is CAISESGGGLNTGELFF. CDR3 sequence (DNA): TGTGCCATCAGTGAGTCAGGCGGGGGGCTGAACACCGGGGAGCTGTTTTTT.

V is TRBV13 and J is TRBJ1-5; 9 bases match TRBD1. Germline V gene sequence: CDR1 PRHDT, CDR2 FYEKMQ (reference sequence). The CDR3 consists of 16 residues. V gave up 3 bases and J gave up 5 bases; unmatched junction bases: 8. DNA for the CDR3: TGTGCCAGCAGCTTCCGGACAGGGGAAGGCGATCAGCCCCAGCATTTT. This gives the protein CASSFRTGEGDQPQHF.

The chain recombines TRBV4-1 with TRBJ1-2, with D unresolved. This CDR3 region has 16 residues. V was cut by 1 base and J by 6 bases, with 18 bases left in between. Germline V gene sequence: CDR1 MGHRA, CDR2 YSYEKL. CDR3 bases: TGCGCCAGCAGCCAAGGCCCGCCCGGAGGTGAGGATGGCTACACCTTC. Encoded protein: CASSQGPPGGEDGYTF.

On this clonotype itself: Lacking the conserved final phenylalanine or tryptophan, this CDR3 likely reflects a read error. Here the CDR3 DNA reads TGTGCCAGCAGTTTGTCCCCAGACACGATACCCACCTACGAGCAGTACTCC. Protein: CASSLSPDTIPTYEQYS. The V and J genes are TRBV28 and TRBJ2-7; D uncertain. With 3 bases removed from V and 2 bases from J, the gap between germline ends came to 20 bases. Germline loops: CDR1 MDHEN, CDR2 SYDVKM. CDR3 length: 17 residues.

This clonotype was recorded at least ten times. The chain employs TRBV28 and TRBJ1-5, with 7 bases fitting TRBD1. Trimming removed 6 bases from V and 7 bases from J; junction bases left unmatched: 12. This CDR3 has 15 amino acids. Germline V gene data show CDR1 as MDHEN and CDR2 as SYDVKM. In nucleotides, the CDR3 is TGTGCCAGCAGACCTTCTACAGGGGAAGAACAGCCCCAGCATTTT. Translating it yields CASRPSTGEEQPQHF.

This clonotype was seen at least ten times. The chain couples TRBV20-1 to TRBJ2-7, with D possibly being TRBD1 (6 bases). The germline CDR1 and CDR2 sequences are DFQATT and SNEGSKA (reference sequence). V lost 2 bases, J lost 3 bases, and 11 bases lay in between. The CDR3 has 13 amino acids. The chain's CDR3 is CSARFRQVYEQYF. CDR3 in DNA: TGCAGTGCTAGATTCAGACAGGTCTACGAGCAGTACTTC.

This sequence joins TRBV10-1 and TRBJ2-1, with 13 bases aligning to TRBD2. This CDR3 has 20 residues. Trimming cost V 8 bases and J 4 bases; bases outside gene matches: 20. The germline CDR1 and CDR2 sequences are WNHNN and SYGVQD (reference sequence). The DNA for the CDR3 is TGCGCCAGCTTTTTGGTTCCTATGACTAGCGGGAGGTCCACTTACAATGAGCAGTTCTTC. Amino acid sequence: CASFLVPMTSGRSTYNEQFF.

This clonotype occurred once. The chain carries TRBV29-1 and TRBJ2-7; 11 bases agree with TRBD2. This CDR3 is 16 amino acids long. Trimming cost V 5 bases and J 4 bases; bases outside gene matches: 13. Per germline, CDR1 SQVTM and CDR2 ANQGSEA. The chain's CDR3 is CSVLGASGRFPYEQYF. As DNA, the CDR3 is TGCAGCGTTTTGGGAGCTAGCGGGAGGTTCCCTTACGAGCAGTACTTC.

This clonotype has a count of ten or more. The gene calls are TRBV20-1 and TRBJ1-2, with D possibly being TRBD1 (6 bases). In germline, CDR1 is DFQATT, CDR2 SNEGSKA (reference sequence). CDR3 length: 14 amino acids. V was trimmed by 3 bases and J by 4 bases, leaving 15 bases between them. The CDR3 region is CSARDIQGSYGYTF. The CDR3 region has the DNA TGCAGTGCTAGGGATATTCAGGGGAGCTATGGCTACACCTTC.

The chain combines TRBV24-1 with TRBJ2-5; TRBD1 matches 10 bases. The CDR3 loop spans 16 amino acids. The V gene's germline CDR1 is KGHDR and CDR2 SFDVKD. With 3 bases clipped from V and 5 bases from J, the junction kept 8 bases outside the gene matches. The CDR3 is CATSDRGTGAAETQYF. DNA for the CDR3: TGTGCCACCAGTGATCGAGGGACAGGGGCGGCGGAGACCCAGTACTTC.

This clonotype was seen many times. The chain combines TRBV7-2 with TRBJ2-7; 12 positions agree with TRBD2. Germline V gene sequence: CDR1 SGHTA, CDR2 FQGNSA. This CDR3 contains 14 residues. V gave up 3 bases and J gave up 5 bases; unmatched junction bases: 2. CDR3 sequence reads: CASSLTSGSHEQYF. CDR3 DNA sequence: TGTGCCAGCAGCTTGACTAGCGGGAGCCACGAGCAGTACTTC. The entire variable domain, with the rest obtained from reference TRBV7-2 and TRBJ2-7, is as follows: GAGVSQSPSNKVTEKGKDVELRCDPISGHTALYWYRQSLGQGLEFLIYFQGNSAPDKSGLPSDRFSAERTGGSVSTLTIQRTQQEDSAVYLCASSLTSGSHEQYFGPGTRLTVT.

CDR3 DNA sequence: TGTGCCAGCAGCTTGGTGAGGGACTCAAAAGAGACCCAGTACTTC. Encoded protein: CASSLVRDSKETQYF. The V call is TRBV5-4, the J call TRBJ2-5; D might be TRBD2 (6 bases). The V and J ends lost 0 bases and 3 bases respectively, with 12 bases between them. Germline V gene data show CDR1 as SGHNT and CDR2 as YYREEE (reference sequence). CDR3 length: 15 residues.